This T cell receptor beta chain was captured by sequencing in a study of blood T cells in healthy people across ages. Overall study findings and caveats: Higher naive T cell percentage went strongly together with higher TCR beta diversity. The fall in TCR beta diversity per million T cells was roughly linear with age.

Germline V gives CDR1 KGHSH, CDR2 LQKENI. With 3 bases removed from V and 4 bases from J, the gap between germline ends came to 15 bases. The CDR3 contains 16 residues. This clonotype was seen a handful of times. What it binds is not known. For the second PCR, which ran for roughly 7 to 11 cycles, a sample-barcoded 5' primer and a J-beta primer mix were used. All samples gave at least 2.5 million CDR3-containing paired-end reads. TCRdb independently ran MiXCR on the 5' RACE reads; one entry per CDR3 protein. The table includes 600,000 or so distinct CDR3 sequences, roughly 30% detected once. Sequencing was done on a sample of blood. The V call is TRBV18, the J call TRBJ1-4; D remains unclear. The receptor was derived from a woman of 80 years or more in good health. The CDR3 sequence: CASSPKGKGINEKLFF. The CDR3 DNA sequence: TGTGCCAGCTCACCGAAGGGCAAAGGGATTAATGAAAAACTGTTTTTT.